This entry lists 4 T cell receptor beta chains sequenced from one sample in a study of radiotherapy plus CTLA-4 blockade in lung cancer. Produced via immunoSEQ multiplex PCR; TCRdb's table is partial and in-frame only. The sample holds about 66,000 clones; about 85% are singletons and the top ten take approximately 4.1%. Sequenced material: peripheral blood, taken from a patient treated with radiotherapy plus ipilimumab. The origin of the receptors is a human donor with non-small cell lung cancer who had a partial response to radiotherapy plus ipilimumab.

V usage is TRBV7-9 and J usage is TRBJ1-5, with D maybe TRBD1 (5 bases). With 0 bases removed from V and 6 bases from J, the gap between germline ends came to 9 bases. CDR3 length: 14 residues. The germline V gene has CDR1 SEHNR and CDR2 FQNEAQ (reference sequence). The CDR3 DNA is TGTGCCAGCAGCTTAGCTGGGGGGGGTCAGCCCCAGCATTTT. This translates into CASSLAGGGQPQHF.

This chain links TRBV27 with TRBJ2-5; D remains unclear. Trimming shortened V by 8 bases and J by 0 bases, and 10 bases separated the two germline ends. This CDR3 comprises 13 residues. From germline, CDR1 is MNHEY and CDR2 SMNVEV (reference sequence). This chain's CDR3 is CASGPANQETQYF. CDR3 bases: TGTGCCAGCGGGCCGGCCAACCAAGAGACCCAGTACTTC.

The V gene is TRBV19, the J gene TRBJ2-7; the match to TRBD2 covers 9 bases. The germline V gene has CDR1 LNHDA and CDR2 SQIVND (reference sequence). This CDR3 has 13 residues. The V gene end was trimmed by 4 bases and the J gene end by 6 bases; junction bases not matched to a gene: 4. This CDR3 is CASSKGLAREQYF. The CDR3 DNA reads TGTGCCAGTAGTAAGGGACTAGCCCGCGAGCAGTACTTC.

V gene TRBV30 combines with J gene TRBJ2-5; D is possibly TRBD1 (5 bases). V was cut by 4 bases and J by 4 bases, with 16 bases left in between. The CDR3 totals 14 residues. Germline V gene data show CDR1 as GTSNPN and CDR2 as SVGIG (reference sequence). The CDR3 region is CAWKGRPKVETQYF. CDR3 sequence (DNA): TGTGCCTGGAAGGGGCGCCCCAAGGTAGAGACCCAGTACTTC.